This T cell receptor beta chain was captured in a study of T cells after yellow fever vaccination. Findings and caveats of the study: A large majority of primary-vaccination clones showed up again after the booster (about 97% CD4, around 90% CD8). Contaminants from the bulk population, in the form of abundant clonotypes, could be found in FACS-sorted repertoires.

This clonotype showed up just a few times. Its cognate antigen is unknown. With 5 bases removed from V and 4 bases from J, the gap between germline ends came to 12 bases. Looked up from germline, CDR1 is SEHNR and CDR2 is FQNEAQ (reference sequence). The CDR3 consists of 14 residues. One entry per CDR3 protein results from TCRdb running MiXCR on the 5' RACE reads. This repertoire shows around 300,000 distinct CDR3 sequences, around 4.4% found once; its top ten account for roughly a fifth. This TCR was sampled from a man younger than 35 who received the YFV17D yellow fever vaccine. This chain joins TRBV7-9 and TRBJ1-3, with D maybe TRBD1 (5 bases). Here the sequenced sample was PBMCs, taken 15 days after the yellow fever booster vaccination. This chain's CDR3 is CASSLRDFGNTIYF. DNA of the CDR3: TGTGCCAGCAGCCTCCGGGACTTCGGAAACACCATATATTTT.